Below are 30 T cell receptor beta chains sequenced from a single sample in a study of blood T cell repertoires in COVID-19. Libraries were prepared by immunoSEQ multiplex PCR; TCRdb keeps only in-frame clonotypes and omits some of them. In the table there are roughly 220,000 clones, around 88% of which are singletons. Input material: PBMCs or T cells enriched from blood (not recorded which). Receptors originate from a woman between 50 and 59 years old with acute COVID-19.

This clone showed up just once. J is TRBJ1-1 and V is TRBV28; tentatively, D is TRBD1 (5 bases). V lost 6 bases, J lost 4 bases, and 15 bases lay in between. This CDR3 is 14 amino acids long. Looked up from germline, CDR1 is MDHEN and CDR2 is SYDVKM. CDR3 region: CASSLDQGPTEAFF. The CDR3 DNA follows: TGTGCCAGCAGCCTCGATCAGGGTCCCACTGAAGCTTTCTTT.

This chain links TRBV7-9 with TRBJ2-6; tentatively, D is TRBD1 (6 bases). CDR3 size: 18 residues. CDR1 and CDR2 (germline): SEHNR, FQNEAQ (reference sequence). V was pared by 1 base and J by 0 bases, with 13 bases between. This CDR3 reads CASSLVPDRSSGANVLTF. The DNA of the CDR3 is TGTGCCAGCAGCTTAGTTCCGGACAGATCCTCTGGGGCCAACGTCCTGACTTTC. Looking up the rest from reference TRBV7-9 and TRBJ2-6 gives the full variable domain: DTGVSQNPRHKITKRGQNVTFRCDPISEHNRLYWYRQTLGQGPEFLTYFQNEAQLEKSRLLSDRFSAERPKGSFSTLEIQRTEQGDSAMYLCASSLVPDRSSGANVLTFGAGSRLTVL.

This clone was recorded only once. The V call is TRBV7-8, the J call TRBJ2-7; 7 bases align to TRBD1. Looked up from germline, CDR1 is SGHVS and CDR2 is FQNEAQ. V was clipped by 6 bases and J by 0 bases; unmatched bases: 11. This CDR3 is 16 amino acids long. The CDR3 protein is CASSSPRGPVSYEQYF. CDR3 in DNA: TGTGCCAGCAGTTCACCGAGGGGGCCCGTCTCCTACGAGCAGTACTTC.

This clone was seen a handful of times. The chain joins TRBV6-2 or TRBV6-3 to TRBJ2-5; the match to TRBD2 covers 8 bases. V trimming: 2 bases; J trimming: 6 bases; junction bases outside the gene matches: 8. This CDR3 is 15 amino acids long. Germline V gene lookup returns CDR1 MNHEY and CDR2 SVGEGT. CDR3 sequence reads: CASSYRSGGKKTQYF. The CDR3 region has the DNA TGTGCCAGCAGTTACAGAAGCGGGGGAAAAAAGACCCAGTACTTC.

This clone has only one observation. V usage is TRBV9 and J usage is TRBJ2-3; no clear D gene. Germline CDR1 and CDR2: SGDLS and YYNGEE. This CDR3 is built from 16 residues. Trimming removed 0 bases at V and 4 bases at J, with 15 bases between. The CDR3 DNA is TGTGCCAGCAGCGTAGGTAGGCGGAAATGGGCAGATACGCAGTATTTT. It translates to CASSVGRRKWADTQYF.

The chain combines TRBV15 with TRBJ2-7, with 7 bases lining up with TRBD1. The CDR3 consists of 14 residues. Germline loops: CDR1 LNHNV, CDR2 YYDKDF (reference sequence). Trimming removed 2 bases from V and 5 bases from J; junction bases left unmatched: 6. The CDR3 DNA sequence: TGTGCCACCAGCAGAACAGGGGTCCCCAACGAGCAGTACTTC. This codes for CATSRTGVPNEQYF.

The genes are TRBV3-1 (or the pseudogene TRBV3-2) and TRBJ2-7; 11 positions match TRBD2. There are 15 residues in the CDR3. CDR1 is LGHDT and CDR2 is YNNKEL in the germline V gene (reference sequence). The V and J ends lost 5 bases and 1 base, in that order; junction bases with no gene match: 4. The CDR3 bases are TGTGCCAGCAGCACCACTAGCGGGAGTTCCTACGAGCAGTACTTC. Translation gives CASSTTSGSSYEQYF.

The CDR3 reads CASSSSGRLGQETQYF. Written as DNA, the CDR3 is TGTGCCAGCAGTTCTAGCGGGAGGTTGGGTCAAGAGACCCAGTACTTC. V gene TRBV28 combines with J gene TRBJ2-5; TRBD2 aligns across 11 bases. The CDR3 length is 16 residues. V lost 4 bases and J lost 2; bases outside the gene matches: 6. Germline CDR1 MDHEN, CDR2 SYDVKM.

The rearrangement uses TRBV28 and TRBJ1-1; possibly TRBD1 for D (5 bases). V shed 6 bases and J shed 11 bases, with 16 bases lying between them. Germline CDR1 reads MDHEN; CDR2 reads SYDVKM. The CDR3 is made up of 12 amino acids. CDR3 in DNA: TGTGCCAGCAGCTCGGCAGGGCTAAATGCTTTCTTT. Translation: CASSSAGLNAFF.

The rearrangement links TRBV30 to TRBJ1-1; D remains ambiguous. CDR1 and CDR2 from the germline V gene are GTSNPN and SVGIG (reference sequence). The V and J ends lost 3 bases and 4 bases respectively, with 9 bases between them. The length of the CDR3 is 12 residues. The CDR3 DNA sequence: TGTGCCTGGAGCCCTGGAGGCACTGAAGCTTTCTTT. Its protein product is CAWSPGGTEAFF.

This clone was observed a single time. CDR3 region: CASSKECTGNREQYF. DNA of the CDR3: TGTGCCAGCAGCAAAGAATGCACAGGGAACCGCGAGCAGTACTTC. This rearrangement joins TRBV21-1 to TRBJ2-7; the table calls TRBD1, which could not be checked here. TRBV21-1 is shown as a pseudogene. This CDR3 comprises 15 residues.

With respect to this clone: Mismatch with germline at one junction end may stem from a read error. The chain employs TRBV7-7 and TRBJ2-1, with a possible D match to TRBD2 (5 bases). Germline CDR1 SSHAT, CDR2 FNYEAQ (reference sequence). This CDR3 is built from 15 residues. The CDR3 protein is CASSSGTGYLNEQFF. CDR3 nucleotide sequence: TGTGCTAGCAGCTCGGGAACCGGTTATCTCAATGAGCAGTTCTTC.

The rearrangement links TRBV28 to TRBJ2-4; D may be TRBD1 (5 bases). Germline-derived CDR1 and CDR2 are MDHEN and SYDVKM. This CDR3 is built from 16 residues. V gave up 5 bases and J gave up 4 bases, with 18 bases separating them. Here the CDR3 reads CASSQRGSRIKNIQYF. CDR3 sequence (DNA): TGTGCCAGCAGTCAAAGGGGTAGCAGGATTAAAAACATTCAGTACTTC.

The chain couples TRBV27 to TRBJ2-2; 14 positions agree with TRBD2. The V and J ends lost 4 bases and 8 bases, in that order; junction bases with no gene match: 6. The length of the CDR3 is 16 residues. The germline CDR1 and CDR2 sequences are MNHEY and SMNVEV (reference sequence). The DNA of the CDR3 is TGTGCCAGCAGTTCTCCGGGACTAGCGGGAGTAGGGGAGCTGTTTTTT. Protein: CASSSPGLAGVGELFF.

The gene calls are TRBV7-3 and TRBJ2-1, with 11 bases aligning to TRBD2. The germline CDR1 and CDR2 sequences are SGHTA and FQGTGA. This CDR3 comprises 15 residues. The V gene end was trimmed by 5 bases and the J gene end by 8 bases; junction bases not matched to a gene: 8. In DNA, the CDR3 is TGTGCCAGCAGCAAACTAGCGGGAGTCAACCATGAGCAGTTCTTC. This sequence encodes CASSKLAGVNHEQFF.

The chain has TRBV27 and TRBJ1-4; a weak D match, TRBD1 (5 bases). Trimming removed 5 bases from V and 0 bases from J, with 10 bases in between. Germline assignment: CDR1 MNHEY and CDR2 SMNVEV (reference sequence). This CDR3 is built from 15 residues. CDR3 coding DNA: TGTGCCAGCAGTGCTGGGGGGGCAACTAATGAAAAACTGTTTTTT. Translating it yields CASSAGGATNEKLFF.

The chain uses TRBV7-9 and TRBJ2-1; 8 nucleotides match TRBD2. V was pared by 3 bases and J by 11 bases, with 18 bases of the junction left unmatched. The CDR3 runs 17 residues. Germline assignment: CDR1 SEHNR and CDR2 FQNEAQ (reference sequence). In DNA, the CDR3 is TGTGCCAGCAGCTTGACGGCGGGAGGATGGCTAGGGGGGCAGCAGTTCTTC. This sequence encodes CASSLTAGGWLGGQQFF.

The chain couples TRBV27 to TRBJ2-1; the match to TRBD2 covers 12 bases. CDR1 is MNHEY and CDR2 is SMNVEV in the germline V gene (reference sequence). The CDR3 runs 15 residues. The V segment lost 4 bases and the J segment 12 bases; nucleotides outside the gene matches: 10. CDR3 region: CASSSLSLAGGGQFF. As DNA, the CDR3 is TGTGCCAGCAGTTCGTTGTCTCTAGCGGGAGGGGGGCAGTTCTTC.

The J gene is TRBJ2-7, the V gene TRBV7-2; 7 bases are shared with TRBD2. This CDR3 comprises 16 residues. Germline CDR1 SGHTA, CDR2 FQGNSA. With 0 bases clipped from V and 3 bases from J, the junction kept 8 bases outside the gene matches. The CDR3 coding sequence is TGTGCCAGCAGCTTAGCGCTGGCTAGCGGCTTCTACGAGCAGTACTTC. It is translated as CASSLALASGFYEQYF.

This chain joins TRBV27 and TRBJ2-7, with 9 positions matching TRBD2. Trimming at V came to 7 bases and at J to 3 bases, leaving 7 bases not matched to a gene. Looked up from germline, CDR1 is MNHEY and CDR2 is SMNVEV (reference sequence). The CDR3 is 14 amino acids. This chain's CDR3 is CASNPAGGYYEQYF. The CDR3 nucleotides are TGTGCCAGCAACCCGGCGGGAGGGTACTACGAGCAGTACTTC.

This clone was seen once. The V and J genes are TRBV18 and TRBJ2-7, with 7 bases aligning to TRBD1. V was clipped by 3 bases and J by 3 bases; unmatched bases: 2. The germline V gene has CDR1 KGHSH and CDR2 LQKENI. The CDR3 extends over 13 amino acids. The CDR3 DNA sequence: TGTGCCAGCTCACCGGGACAGATCTACGAGCAGTACTTC. Amino acid sequence: CASSPGQIYEQYF.

This chain connects TRBV19 to TRBJ1-1; TRBD1 matches 7 bases. The CDR3 sequence is 15 residues long. The trim removed 6 bases at V and 4 bases at J, leaving 11 bases unmatched. The V gene's germline CDR1 is LNHDA and CDR2 SQIVND (reference sequence). CDR3 protein: CASRQATGQGTEAFF. CDR3 DNA sequence: TGTGCCAGTAGGCAAGCGACAGGGCAAGGCACTGAAGCTTTCTTT.

This chain uses TRBV7-2 with TRBJ2-1; maybe TRBD2 (5 bases). Germline CDR1 reads SGHTA; CDR2 reads FQGNSA. V was trimmed by 7 bases and J by 8 bases, leaving 15 bases between them. The CDR3 is made up of 13 amino acids. DNA for the CDR3: TGTGCCAGCAAATTGCTAGCCAGCGATGAGCAGTTCTTC. Translated: CASKLLASDEQFF.

The chain combines TRBV28 with TRBJ2-7; TRBD2 matches 12 bases. Per germline, CDR1 MDHEN and CDR2 SYDVKM. The V and J ends lost 4 bases and 9 bases, in that order; junction bases with no gene match: 4. There are 13 residues in the CDR3. CDR3 nucleotide sequence: TGTGCCAGCAGTTCATTACTAGCGGGAGGGCAGTACTTC. It codes for CASSSLLAGGQYF.

This sequence joins TRBV6-4 and TRBJ2-7; TRBD2 aligns across 8 bases. Germline assignment: CDR1 MRHNA and CDR2 SNTAGT. The V gene end was trimmed by 7 bases and the J gene end by 2 bases; junction bases not matched to a gene: 10. The CDR3 runs 15 residues. The CDR3, as DNA: TGTGCCAGCACCGACGGGGGGGCAGGAACCTACGAGCAGTACTTC. Amino acid sequence: CASTDGGAGTYEQYF.

The chain carries TRBV2 and TRBJ1-4; D possibly corresponds to TRBD1 (5 bases). Germline V gene data show CDR1 as SNHLY and CDR2 as FYNNEI. V lost 1 base and J lost 7, with 13 bases in between. This CDR3 spans 15 amino acids. The CDR3 DNA sequence: TGTGCCAGCAGTGAAGAGGGGAGGGCTAGTGAAAAACTGTTTTTT. It translates to CASSEEGRASEKLFF.

This chain uses TRBV6-5 with TRBJ1-2; D remains ambiguous. This CDR3 is built from 13 residues. Germline lookup yields CDR1 MNHEY and CDR2 SVGAGI. The V end was cut by 3 bases, the J end by 1 base, with 6 bases between. CDR3 sequence reads: CASSYGDNYGYTF. Here the CDR3 DNA reads TGTGCCAGCAGTTATGGAGATAACTATGGCTACACCTTC.

This chain connects TRBV7-9 to TRBJ2-7; weak D call: TRBD1 (6 bases). The V and J ends lost 3 bases and 2 bases respectively, with 11 bases between them. The CDR3 is made up of 14 amino acids. From germline, CDR1 is SEHNR and CDR2 FQNEAQ (reference sequence). For the CDR3, the DNA is TGTGCCAGCAGCTTGACAGGTCCAGCCTACGAGCAGTACTTC. As protein: CASSLTGPAYEQYF.

The rearrangement joins TRBV24-1 to TRBJ2-3, with D tentatively TRBD2 (5 bases). From germline, CDR1 is KGHDR and CDR2 SFDVKD. CDR3 length: 16 residues. Trimming removed 1 base from V and 1 base from J, with 11 bases in between. The CDR3 region is CATSDFRDKGTDTQYF. The CDR3 coding sequence is TGTGCCACCAGTGATTTCCGGGATAAGGGCACAGATACGCAGTATTTT.

The chain joins TRBV10-3 to TRBJ1-1; possibly TRBD1 for D (6 bases). V was trimmed by 0 bases and J by 3 bases, leaving 11 bases between them. The CDR3 has 15 residues. In germline, CDR1 is ENHRY, CDR2 SYGVKD. The CDR3 region is CAISESQGWDTEAFF. In DNA, the CDR3 is TGTGCCATCAGTGAGTCACAGGGTTGGGACACTGAAGCTTTCTTT.